The entry below describes one T cell receptor (beta chain). What it recognizes is unknown. This sample was taken from a study of cytomegalovirus exposure and HLA in healthy donors. Researchers ran the PCR with 60 Vbeta and 13 Jbeta primers. Assay used: immunoSEQ multiplex PCR; TCRdb lists only in-frame clones, some missing. The sample consists of 120,000 to 150,000 clones, around a tenth of them appearing once. V lost 0 bases to trimming and J lost 7 bases; unmatched junction nucleotides: 5. Germline loops: CDR1 SGHRS, CDR2 YFSETQ. This CDR3 has 15 amino acids. Findings and limits, study-wide: The authors listed around 150 TCR beta chains as cytomegalovirus-associated. Within the data, a cluster of highly shared sequence variants was likely a sequencing artifact. The study assumed roughly uniform donor sequencing depth for presence/absence analyses.

Sequenced: PBMCs. V usage is TRBV5-1 and J usage is TRBJ2-4; the match to TRBD1 covers 9 bases. The sequence was collected from a male donor in good health and CMV-seronegative. The CDR3 region is CASSLGFGQGNIQYF. In DNA form, the CDR3 reads TGCGCCAGCAGCTTGGGTTTTGGACAGGGGAACATTCAGTACTTC. The variable domain in full, with the rest retrieved from reference TRBV5-1 and TRBJ2-4, is KAGVTQTPRYLIKTRGQQVTLSCSPISGHRSVSWYQQTPGQGLQFLFEYFSETQRNKGNFPGRFSGRQFSNSRSEMNVSTLELGDSALYLCASSLGFGQGNIQYFGAGTRLSVL.